The 21 T cell receptor beta chains below all came from one sample that was sequenced in a study of control samples from healthy donors and cancer patients. The method was immunoSEQ multiplex PCR; TCRdb's version includes in-frame clones alone and lacks a portion of them. The repertoire holds about 86,000 clones, 70% to 90% seen once, with less than 10% in the top ten. The source material was PBMCs. These receptors were taken from a woman aged 50 to 60 with colorectal cancer.

The V gene is TRBV15, the J gene TRBJ2-7; TRBD2 might be the D (5 bases). Germline CDR1 is LNHNV and CDR2 is YYDKDF (reference sequence). This CDR3 is built from 14 residues. V lost 0 bases, J lost 4 bases, and 10 bases lay in between. CDR3 DNA sequence: TGTGCCACCAGCAGAGATCTTGGCGGGTACGAGCAGTACGTC. Protein: CATSRDLGGYEQYV.

V usage is TRBV7-2 and J usage is TRBJ2-3, with no clear D. This CDR3 is 12 amino acids long. CDR1 and CDR2 from the germline V gene are SGHTA and FQGNSA. The V gene lost 5 bases and the J gene lost 2 bases, with 5 bases spanning the gap. The CDR3 region has the DNA TGTGCCAGCAGCCGATACACAGATACGCAGTATTTT. It is translated as CASSRYTDTQYF.

In nucleotides, the CDR3 is TGCGCCAGCAGGCTGTACATAGACGAAAATCAGCCCCAGCATTTT. It encodes CASRLYIDENQPQHF. V usage is TRBV4-1 and J usage is TRBJ1-5, with D unresolved. Germline-derived CDR1 and CDR2 are MGHRA and YSYEKL. Trimming removed 6 bases at V and 4 bases at J, with 16 bases between. The CDR3 is 15 amino acids.

The CDR3 bases are TGTGCCAGCAGTTATACAAGTCGCTCCTACGAGCAGTACGTC. Amino acids: CASSYTSRSYEQYV. The rearrangement uses TRBV6-6 and TRBJ2-7; D call uncertain. Germline V lookup: CDR1 MNHNY, CDR2 SVGAGI (reference sequence). Deletions cut 3 bases from V and 0 bases from J, with 9 bases between. The CDR3 totals 14 residues.

J is TRBJ1-5 and V is TRBV6-5, with 8 bases that match TRBD1. Per the germline V gene, CDR1 is MNHEY and CDR2 is SVGAGI. V shed 8 bases and J 7 bases; nucleotides not matched to a gene: 4. The length of the CDR3 is 12 residues. The CDR3 DNA sequence: TGTGCCAGCGGACAGGGAAGCCAGCCCCAGCATTTT. Its protein is CASGQGSQPQHF.

The rearrangement joins TRBV23-1 to TRBJ2-3; TRBD2 might be the D (5 bases). TRBV23-1 is placed among ORFs of uncertain function. Trimming pared 7 bases from V and 0 bases from J, leaving 23 bases between. The CDR3 totals 18 residues. This chain's CDR3 is CASNPPQPWEYSTDTQYF. The CDR3, as DNA: TGCGCCAGCAACCCCCCCCAACCGTGGGAGTATAGCACAGATACGCAGTATTTT.

CDR3: CASHGGVSRSPLHF. The CDR3 bases are TGTGCCAGCCACGGGGGGGTGTCTCGTTCACCCCTCCACTTT. This chain links TRBV28 with TRBJ1-6; D is perhaps TRBD1 (5 bases). The germline V gene has CDR1 MDHEN and CDR2 SYDVKM. CDR3 length: 14 residues. V was pared by 8 bases and J by 9 bases, with 17 bases between.

V usage is TRBV10-3 and J usage is TRBJ1-2, with 9 bases lining up with TRBD1. CDR1 and CDR2 (germline): ENHRY, SYGVKD. The V segment lost 4 bases and the J segment 6 bases; nucleotides outside the gene matches: 3. The CDR3 length is 13 residues. The CDR3 DNA reads as TGTGCCATCAGTGTAGGGACAGGGAATGGCTACACCTTC. It encodes CAISVGTGNGYTF.

The chain employs TRBV5-5 and TRBJ1-1; possible D gene TRBD1, 5 bases. V lost 1 base and J lost 2, with 12 bases in between. The CDR3 consists of 15 residues. Germline V gene data show CDR1 as SGHKS and CDR2 as YYEKEE (reference sequence). The CDR3 loop reads CASSLRGGFNTEAFF. In nucleotides, the CDR3 is TGTGCCAGCAGCTTGAGGGGTGGGTTTAACACTGAAGCTTTCTTT.

This clone was counted only a few times. V usage is TRBV18 and J usage is TRBJ1-6; D might be TRBD1 (6 bases). Germline CDR1 KGHSH, CDR2 LQKENI. This CDR3 has 13 residues. Trimming removed 3 bases at V and 7 bases at J, with 7 bases between. The CDR3 DNA reads TGTGCCAGCTCACCGGACAGAAATTCACCCCTCCACTTT. Translated: CASSPDRNSPLHF. Complete variable domain (other parts from reference TRBV18 and TRBJ1-6): NAGVMQNPRHLVRRRGQEARLRCSPMKGHSHVYWYRQLPEEGLKFMVYLQKENIIDESGMPKERFSAEFPKEGPSILRIQQVVRGDSAAYFCASSPDRNSPLHFGNGTRLTVT.

The genes are TRBV2 and TRBJ2-5; TRBD1 or TRBD2 may be the D gene (6 bases each). The V end lost 4 bases, the J end lost 11 bases, and 20 bases lay between the germline ends. The CDR3 sequence is 14 residues long. Germline V CDR1 and CDR2: SNHLY, FYNNEI. CDR3 DNA: TGTGCCAGCAGTGCTAGACAGGCTCAAGGGGGGCAGTACTTC. The encoded protein is CASSARQAQGGQYF. Full variable domain (missing parts from reference TRBV2 and TRBJ2-5): EPEVTQTPSHQVTQMGQEVILRCVPISNHLYFYWYRQILGQKVEFLVSFYNNEISEKSEIFDDQFSVERPDGSNFTLKIRSTKLEDSAMYFCASSARQAQGGQYFGPGTRLLVL.

V gene TRBV30 combines with J gene TRBJ1-2; D gene unclear. The germline gives CDR1 GTSNPN, CDR2 SVGIG (reference sequence). V was clipped by 0 bases and J by 4 bases, with 6 bases between them. CDR3 length: 12 residues. The CDR3 protein is CAWSVHTYGYTF. The DNA for the CDR3 is TGTGCCTGGAGTGTACACACCTATGGCTACACCTTC.

The chain combines TRBV6-6 with TRBJ1-1; possibly TRBD1 for D (5 bases). Germline V gives CDR1 MNHNY, CDR2 SVGAGI (reference sequence). The V and J ends lost 2 bases and 8 bases respectively, with 15 bases between them. The CDR3 length is 14 residues. The CDR3 DNA reads as TGTGCCAGCAGTTACGGGGGAACGTCGGGGGAAGCTTTCTTT. Translating it yields CASSYGGTSGEAFF.

In this sample, this clone turned up once. The chain carries TRBV10-2 and TRBJ1-3, with a tentative D call TRBD1 (5 bases). V lost 4 bases and J lost 4, with 11 bases in between. There are 14 residues in the CDR3. CDR1 is WSHSY, CDR2 SAAADI, per germline. Written as DNA, the CDR3 is TGCGCCAGCAGTGCTGGAGGGGCGGGAAACACCATATATTTT. This codes for CASSAGGAGNTIYF.

This rearrangement joins TRBV6-2 or TRBV6-3 to TRBJ2-1; D might be TRBD2 (5 bases). The CDR3 is 15 amino acids. Trimming removed 1 base from V and 7 bases from J, with 14 bases in between. The germline CDR1 and CDR2 sequences are MNHEY and SVGEGT. CDR3 residues: CASSYLGIGVNEQFF. In DNA, the CDR3 is TGTGCCAGCAGTTACTTAGGCATCGGGGTTAATGAGCAGTTCTTC.

V is TRBV7-2 and J is TRBJ2-3; no reliable D call. V lost 5 bases and J 0 bases, leaving 3 bases between the germline ends. This CDR3 comprises 12 residues. The germline V gene has CDR1 SGHTA and CDR2 FQGNSA. The CDR3 here is CASSVSTDTQYF. The DNA of the CDR3 is TGTGCCAGCAGCGTAAGCACAGATACGCAGTATTTT.

The V call is TRBV27, the J call TRBJ2-1; D gene ambiguous. V was clipped by 5 bases and J by 9 bases, with 11 bases between them. This CDR3 is built from 12 residues. Per the germline V gene, CDR1 is MNHEY and CDR2 is SMNVEV (reference sequence). The CDR3 reads CASSRARSEQFF. The DNA of the CDR3 is TGTGCCAGCAGTCGCGCTCGCAGTGAGCAGTTCTTC.

The chain has TRBV13 and TRBJ1-2; 7 bases line up with TRBD1. This CDR3 comprises 14 residues. Germline trimming cut 3 bases from V and 6 bases from J; bases unmatched to any gene: 7. Germline CDR1 is PRHDT and CDR2 is FYEKMQ (reference sequence). CDR3 protein: CASSFGDSAHGYTF. The DNA of the CDR3 is TGTGCCAGCAGCTTCGGGGACAGCGCTCATGGCTACACCTTC. Drawing the rest from reference TRBV13 and TRBJ1-2, the complete variable domain is AAGVIQSPRHLIKEKRETATLKCYPIPRHDTVYWYQQGPGQDPQFLISFYEKMQSDKGSIPDRFSAQQFSDYHSELNMSSLELGDSALYFCASSFGDSAHGYTFGSGTRLTVV.

The chain combines TRBV7-2 with TRBJ2-2; D assignment may be TRBD1 or TRBD2 (5 bases each). CDR1 and CDR2 from the germline V gene are SGHTA and FQGNSA. This CDR3 region has 17 residues. V lost 4 bases and J lost 0, with 15 bases in between. The CDR3 nucleotides read TGTGCCAGCAGCTACGTCTTAGGGACCTCGAACACCGGGGAGCTGTTTTTT. As protein: CASSYVLGTSNTGELFF.

The chain employs TRBV3-1 (or the pseudogene TRBV3-2) and TRBJ2-4; D not certain. Germline-derived CDR1 and CDR2 are LGHDT and YNNKEL (reference sequence). V was clipped by 0 bases and J by 0 bases, with 3 bases between them. CDR3 size: 14 residues. Here the CDR3 DNA reads TGTGCCAGCAGCCAAGATCTAGCCAAAAACATTCAGTACTTC. Its protein is CASSQDLAKNIQYF.

V gene TRBV9 combines with J gene TRBJ1-5; D is uncertain. The CDR3 contains 13 residues. Trimming removed 4 bases from V and 5 bases from J, with 10 bases in between. CDR1 is SGDLS, CDR2 YYNGEE, per germline. CDR3 residues: CASSLLGDQPQHF. CDR3 sequence (DNA): TGTGCCAGCAGCCTCCTAGGAGATCAGCCCCAGCATTTT.